The T cell receptor beta chain under discussion was sequenced for a study of CD8 T cells in ankylosing spondylitis. Regarding the study as a whole: It appeared that ankylosing spondylitis blood was characterized by a TCR beta motif of fewer than ten highly homologous variants. Reports of some motif variants in reactive arthritis synovial fluid and blood predate this one.

MiXCR, applied by TCRdb to the 5' RACE reads, yields one record per CDR3 protein. The data show roughly 700,000 distinct CDR3 sequences, about 20% seen once. Notes on this clonotype: Antigen unknown.

The receptor was derived from a male donor with ankylosing spondylitis. Input material: blood, either unsorted or a sorted T cell fraction (not recorded which).

The CDR3 loop reads CASSLVGQEQYF. The DNA of the CDR3 is TGTGCCAGCAGCTTAGTAGGACAGGAGCAGTACTTC. The rearrangement uses TRBV11-2 and TRBJ2-7; TRBD1 might be the D (6 bases). The CDR3 covers 12 residues. Per germline, CDR1 SGHAT and CDR2 FQNNGV. V was shortened by 1 base and J by 7 bases, with 8 bases between the two germline ends.